The 16 T cell receptor beta chains in this list originate from one sample, sequenced in a study of shared clonotypes between healthy human individuals. The repertoire was sequenced with immunoSEQ multiplex PCR; TCRdb's copy has only in-frame clones and lacks some. The data contain 2 million to 2.5 million clones, about 90% of them singletons. Sequencing was carried out using naive CD4+ T cells from PBMCs. Subset given: CD45RA+ positively selected. Every receptor here comes from a young man in good health. Some clones in this sample may be carry-over from other donors' samples.

The chain employs TRBV4-1 and TRBJ2-7; D may be TRBD2 (6 bases). The germline V and J ends were trimmed by 3 bases and 2 bases, with 11 bases remaining between them. Germline V gene data show CDR1 as MGHRA and CDR2 as YSYEKL. The CDR3 has 14 amino acids. CDR3 residues: CASSHASATYEQYF. The CDR3 DNA follows: TGCGCCAGCAGCCACGCTAGCGCAACCTACGAGCAGTACTTC.

Comment on this clone: Other DNA sequences from this sample encode an identical CDR3 as well. The rearrangement links TRBV6-5 to TRBJ2-3; possible D gene TRBD1, 6 bases. This CDR3 is built from 14 residues. The V end lost 0 bases, the J end lost 6 bases, and 10 bases lay between the germline ends. Per the germline V gene, CDR1 is MNHEY and CDR2 is SVGAGI. The CDR3 nucleotides are TGTGCCAGCAGTTACTCGAGAAGGGGGGATACGCAGTATTTT. This encodes CASSYSRRGDTQYF.

The gene calls are TRBV2 and TRBJ1-1; 8 bases are shared with TRBD1. CDR1 SNHLY and CDR2 FYNNEI come from the germline V gene. There are 17 residues in the CDR3. V lost 1 base and J lost 5; bases outside the gene matches: 12. CDR3 residues: CASSEVSRGRSGTEAFF. CDR3 sequence (DNA): TGTGCCAGCAGTGAAGTGTCCAGGGGGCGTTCGGGTACTGAAGCTTTCTTT.

The chain uses TRBV6-5 and TRBJ1-2, with 8 nucleotides matching TRBD1. V trimming: 4 bases; J trimming: 4 bases; junction bases outside the gene matches: 11. Per the germline V gene, CDR1 is MNHEY and CDR2 is SVGAGI. CDR3 length: 16 amino acids. The CDR3 DNA reads TGTGCCAGCAGTTCCAGACAGGGGACCCCCGGCTATGGCTACACCTTC. It specifies CASSSRQGTPGYGYTF.

In its sample, this clone was seen a few times. This chain uses TRBV29-1 with TRBJ1-1; the D is unclear. The CDR3 extends over 13 amino acids. V was shortened by 1 base and J by 1 base, with 7 bases between the two germline ends. Germline CDR1 reads SQVTM; CDR2 reads ANQGSEA. The CDR3: CSVEVARNTEAFF. The CDR3 nucleotides read TGCAGCGTTGAAGTTGCGAGGAACACTGAAGCTTTCTTT.

The rearrangement uses TRBV4-1 and TRBJ2-1; D is perhaps TRBD1 (5 bases). Germline CDR1 and CDR2: MGHRA and YSYEKL. The CDR3 has 12 residues. V lost 1 base and J lost 16, with 14 bases in between. This CDR3 reads CASSQGDLTVFF. CDR3 DNA: TGCGCCAGCAGCCAAGGAGATTTGACAGTTTTCTTC.

The V gene is TRBV4-3, the J gene TRBJ2-1, with D possibly being TRBD2 (5 bases). Germline V gene sequence: CDR1 LGHNA, CDR2 YSLEER. Deletions cut 0 bases from V and 6 bases from J, with 15 bases between. There are 16 residues in the CDR3. This CDR3 reads CASSQERTYEGNEQFF. The DNA of the CDR3 is TGCGCCAGCAGCCAAGAACGCACCTACGAGGGCAATGAGCAGTTCTTC.

The chain employs TRBV7-8 and TRBJ2-5; TRBD2 might be the D (5 bases). CDR1 and CDR2 (germline): SGHVS, FQNEAQ. V was pared by 2 bases and J by 7 bases, with 14 bases between. This CDR3 is 14 amino acids long. The chain's CDR3 is CASSLFGGLGTQYF. CDR3 bases: TGTGCCAGCAGCTTATTTGGCGGGCTGGGGACCCAGTACTTC.

V usage is TRBV14 and J usage is TRBJ1-1; D gene unclear. CDR1 is SGHDN and CDR2 is FVKESK in the germline V gene. This CDR3 spans 16 amino acids. The V gene lost 1 base and the J gene lost 1 base, with 13 bases spanning the gap. The CDR3 region has the DNA TGTGCCAGCAGCCAAGCATCGTTCCGGGGGAACACTGAAGCTTTCTTT. Its protein product is CASSQASFRGNTEAFF.

V usage is TRBV9 and J usage is TRBJ2-1, with 9 bases identical to TRBD2. CDR1 SGDLS and CDR2 YYNGEE come from the germline V gene. Losses at the gene ends were 3 bases for V and 2 bases for J; bases not matched to a gene: 3. The CDR3 has 15 residues. The CDR3, as DNA: TGTGCCAGCAGCGCCCGACTAGCGGCCTACAATGAGCAGTTCTTC. Residues: CASSARLAAYNEQFF.

Comment on this clone: At one boundary the junction diverges from the germline segment, which might be a read error. This chain connects TRBV5-1 to TRBJ2-1; TRBD2 aligns across 9 bases. The CDR3 has 16 residues. Germline V gene sequence: CDR1 SGHRS, CDR2 YFSETQ. The CDR3, as DNA: TGCGCCAGCAGTTTGGTGGCTAGCGGGGCCCAGAATGAGCAGTTCTTC. Amino acid sequence: CASSLVASGAQNEQFF.

The CDR3 coding sequence is TGTGCCTGGAGTGACGTGGGAGGCCAGCCCCAGCATTTT. It is translated as CAWSDVGGQPQHF. This chain joins TRBV30 and TRBJ1-5; D is unresolved. The CDR3 is 13 residues long. Per germline, CDR1 GTSNPN and CDR2 SVGIG (reference sequence). Trimming removed 1 base at V and 7 bases at J, with 11 bases between.

The V and J genes are TRBV19 and TRBJ1-1, with D tentatively TRBD1 (6 bases). Germline V gene lookup returns CDR1 LNHDA and CDR2 SQIVND (reference sequence). Trimming cost V 3 bases and J 7 bases, with 18 bases left between them. This CDR3 is 15 amino acids long. The CDR3 sequence: CASSMPGRGPLEAFF. The CDR3 bases are TGTGCCAGTAGTATGCCGGGCAGGGGACCACTTGAAGCTTTCTTT. Drawing the rest from reference TRBV19 and TRBJ1-1, the complete variable domain is DGGITQSPKYLFRKEGQNVTLSCEQNLNHDAMYWYRQDPGQGLRLIYYSQIVNDFQKGDIAEGYSVSREKKESFPLTVTSAQKNPTAFYLCASSMPGRGPLEAFFGQGTRLTVV.

The chain carries TRBV7-9 and TRBJ2-4, with TRBD2 as a possible D gene (6 bases). With 5 bases removed from V and 10 bases from J, the gap between germline ends came to 15 bases. Germline assignment: CDR1 SEHNR and CDR2 FQNEAQ (reference sequence). The CDR3 totals 13 residues. The CDR3 reads CASSLGIGGIQYF. CDR3 DNA: TGTGCCAGCAGCCTAGGAATCGGGGGAATTCAGTACTTC.

The V gene is TRBV5-1, the J gene TRBJ1-4; 9 nucleotides match TRBD1. After removal of 3 bases from V and 7 bases from J, the junction contained 13 bases not matched to a gene. Germline loops: CDR1 SGHRS, CDR2 YFSETQ. The CDR3 has 17 residues. CDR3 sequence: CASSSNPNRGRFEKLFF. For the CDR3, the DNA is TGCGCCAGCAGCTCCAACCCTAACAGGGGGCGGTTTGAAAAACTGTTTTTT.

CDR3 DNA: TGCGCCAGCAGCTTGGGGGCGACTAGCGGGGACACCGGGGAGCTGTTTTTT. This encodes CASSLGATSGDTGELFF. The chain employs TRBV5-1 and TRBJ2-2; 11 bases agree with TRBD2. This CDR3 is 17 amino acids long. Germline V CDR1 and CDR2: SGHRS, YFSETQ. The V gene end was trimmed by 0 bases and the J gene end by 3 bases; junction bases not matched to a gene: 4.